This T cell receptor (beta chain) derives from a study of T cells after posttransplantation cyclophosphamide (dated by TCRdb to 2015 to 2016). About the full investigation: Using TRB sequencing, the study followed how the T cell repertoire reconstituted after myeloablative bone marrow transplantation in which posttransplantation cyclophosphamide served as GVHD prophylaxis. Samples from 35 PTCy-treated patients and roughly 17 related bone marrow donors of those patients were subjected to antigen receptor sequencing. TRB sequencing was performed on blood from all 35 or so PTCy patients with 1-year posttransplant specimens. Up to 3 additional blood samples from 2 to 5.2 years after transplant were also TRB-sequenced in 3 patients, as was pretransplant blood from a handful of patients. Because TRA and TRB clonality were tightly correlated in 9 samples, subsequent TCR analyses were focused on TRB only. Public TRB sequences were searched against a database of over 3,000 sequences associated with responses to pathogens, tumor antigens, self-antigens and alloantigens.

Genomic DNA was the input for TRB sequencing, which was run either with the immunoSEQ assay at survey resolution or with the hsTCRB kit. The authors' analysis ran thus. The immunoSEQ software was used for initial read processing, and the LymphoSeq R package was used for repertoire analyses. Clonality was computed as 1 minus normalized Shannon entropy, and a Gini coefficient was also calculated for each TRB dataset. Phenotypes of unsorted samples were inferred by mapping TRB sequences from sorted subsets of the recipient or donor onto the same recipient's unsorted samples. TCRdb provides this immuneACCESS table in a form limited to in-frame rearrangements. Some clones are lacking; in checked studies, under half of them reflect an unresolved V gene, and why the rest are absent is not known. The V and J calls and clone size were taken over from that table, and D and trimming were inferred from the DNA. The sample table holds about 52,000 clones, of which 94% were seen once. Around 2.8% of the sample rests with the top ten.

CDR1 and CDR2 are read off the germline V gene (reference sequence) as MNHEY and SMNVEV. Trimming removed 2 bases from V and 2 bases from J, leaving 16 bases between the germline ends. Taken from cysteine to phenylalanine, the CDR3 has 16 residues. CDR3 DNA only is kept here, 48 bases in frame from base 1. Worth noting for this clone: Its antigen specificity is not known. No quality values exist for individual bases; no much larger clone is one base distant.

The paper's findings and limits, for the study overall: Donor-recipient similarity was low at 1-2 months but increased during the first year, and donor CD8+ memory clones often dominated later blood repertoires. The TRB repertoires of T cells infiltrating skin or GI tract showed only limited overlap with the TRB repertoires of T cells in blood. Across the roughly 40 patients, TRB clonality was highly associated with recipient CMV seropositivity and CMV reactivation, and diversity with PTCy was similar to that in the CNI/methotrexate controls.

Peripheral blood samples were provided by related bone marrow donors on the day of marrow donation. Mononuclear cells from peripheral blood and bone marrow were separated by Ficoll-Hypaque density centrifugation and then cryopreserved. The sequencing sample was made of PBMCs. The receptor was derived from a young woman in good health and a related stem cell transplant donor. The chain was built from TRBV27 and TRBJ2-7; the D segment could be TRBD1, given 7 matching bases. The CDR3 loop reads CASSLRGTDPAYEQYF. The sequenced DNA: TGTGCCAGCAGTTTACGGGGGACAGATCCTGCCTACGAGCAGTACTTC.